This TCR beta chain originates from a study of shared clonotypes between healthy human individuals. TCRdb's table, derived via immunoSEQ multiplex PCR, lists solely in-frame clones and lacks some. The data hold 2 million to 2.5 million clones, with 90% to 97% observed a single time. Germline V lookup: CDR1 MNHNY, CDR2 SVGAGI (reference sequence). The CDR3 extends over 15 amino acids. The J segment lost 7 bases and the V segment lost 2 bases, leaving 6 bases of the junction unmatched. The sequenced material came from naive CD4+ T cells sorted from blood. The subset here: CD45RA+ positively selected. This chain uses TRBV6-6 with TRBJ1-2, with 11 bases aligning to TRBD1. The TCR sequence derives from a man younger than 35 in good health. The CDR3 is CASSYRPGQGGGYTF. CDR3 nucleotides: TGTGCCAGCAGTTACAGGCCGGGACAGGGGGGTGGCTACACCTTC.